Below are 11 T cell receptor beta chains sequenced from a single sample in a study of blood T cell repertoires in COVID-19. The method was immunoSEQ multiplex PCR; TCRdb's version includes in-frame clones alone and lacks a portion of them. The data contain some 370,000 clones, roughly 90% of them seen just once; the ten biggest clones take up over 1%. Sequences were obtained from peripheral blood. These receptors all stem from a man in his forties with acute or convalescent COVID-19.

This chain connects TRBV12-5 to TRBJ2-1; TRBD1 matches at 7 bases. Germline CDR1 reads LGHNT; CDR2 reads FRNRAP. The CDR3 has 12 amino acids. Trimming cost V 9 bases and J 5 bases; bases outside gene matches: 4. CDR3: CASLGQHNEQFF. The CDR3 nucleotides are TGTGCTAGCTTGGGACAGCACAATGAGCAGTTCTTC.

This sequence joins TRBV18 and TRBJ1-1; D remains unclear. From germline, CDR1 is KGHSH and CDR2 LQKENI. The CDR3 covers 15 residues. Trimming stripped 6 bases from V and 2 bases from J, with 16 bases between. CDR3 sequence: CASSFRREFNTEAFF. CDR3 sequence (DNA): TGTGCCAGCTCCTTTAGGAGGGAATTTAACACTGAAGCTTTCTTT.

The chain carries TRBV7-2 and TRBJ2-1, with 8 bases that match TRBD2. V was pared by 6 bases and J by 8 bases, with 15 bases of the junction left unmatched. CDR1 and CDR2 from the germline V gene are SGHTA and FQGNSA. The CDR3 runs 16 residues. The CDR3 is CASREGLLAGNYEQFF. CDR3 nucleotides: TGTGCCAGCAGGGAGGGATTGCTAGCGGGTAACTATGAGCAGTTCTTC.

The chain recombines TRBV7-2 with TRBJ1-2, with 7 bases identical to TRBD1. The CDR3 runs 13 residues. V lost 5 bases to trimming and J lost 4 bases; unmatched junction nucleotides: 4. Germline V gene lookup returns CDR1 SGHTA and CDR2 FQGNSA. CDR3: CASSMGQIYGYTF. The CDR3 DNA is TGTGCCAGCAGCATGGGACAGATCTATGGCTACACCTTC.

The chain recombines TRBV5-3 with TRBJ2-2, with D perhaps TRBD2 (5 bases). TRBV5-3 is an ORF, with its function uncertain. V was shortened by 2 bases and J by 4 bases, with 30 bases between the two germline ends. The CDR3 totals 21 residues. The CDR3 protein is CARSFPLQVRTGGPGTGELFF. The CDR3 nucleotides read TGTGCCAGAAGCTTTCCCCTCCAAGTACGTACTGGCGGGCCCGGCACCGGGGAGCTGTTTTTT.

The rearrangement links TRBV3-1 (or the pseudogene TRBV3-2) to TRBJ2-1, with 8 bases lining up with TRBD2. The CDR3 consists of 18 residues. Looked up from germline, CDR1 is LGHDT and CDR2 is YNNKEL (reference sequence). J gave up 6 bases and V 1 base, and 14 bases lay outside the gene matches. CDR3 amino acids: CASSQGSWRGALSNEQFF. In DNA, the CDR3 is TGTGCCAGCAGCCAAGGGTCCTGGCGGGGGGCACTTTCCAATGAGCAGTTCTTC.

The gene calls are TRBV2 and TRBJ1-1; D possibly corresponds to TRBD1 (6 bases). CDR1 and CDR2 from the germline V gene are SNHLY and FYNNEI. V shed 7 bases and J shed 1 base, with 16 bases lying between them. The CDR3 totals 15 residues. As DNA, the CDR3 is TGTGCCAGCACCGGCCCCAGGACAGCGAACACTGAAGCTTTCTTT. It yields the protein CASTGPRTANTEAFF.

The CDR3 nucleotides are TGCGCCAGCACTGGACTAGCGGAACCTTTTGATACGCAGTATTTT. It translates to CASTGLAEPFDTQYF. The chain combines TRBV10-2 with TRBJ2-3, with TRBD2 matching over 10 bases. The germline V gene encodes CDR1 WSHSY and CDR2 SAAADI. The CDR3 is 15 amino acids. V shed 7 bases and J 6 bases; nucleotides not matched to a gene: 10.

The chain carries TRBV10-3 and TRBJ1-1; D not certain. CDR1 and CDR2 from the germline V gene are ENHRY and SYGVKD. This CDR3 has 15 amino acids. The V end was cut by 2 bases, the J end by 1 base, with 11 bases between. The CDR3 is CAISEPGESNTEAFF. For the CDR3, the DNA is TGTGCCATCAGTGAGCCCGGGGAATCGAACACTGAAGCTTTCTTT.

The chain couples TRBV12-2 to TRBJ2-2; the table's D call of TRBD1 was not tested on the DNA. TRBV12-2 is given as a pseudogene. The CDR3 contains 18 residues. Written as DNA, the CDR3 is TGTGCAAGTCGCTCCACACACCGGGACAGGGGACAACCCGGGGAGCTGTTTTTT. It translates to CASRSTHRDRGQPGELFF.

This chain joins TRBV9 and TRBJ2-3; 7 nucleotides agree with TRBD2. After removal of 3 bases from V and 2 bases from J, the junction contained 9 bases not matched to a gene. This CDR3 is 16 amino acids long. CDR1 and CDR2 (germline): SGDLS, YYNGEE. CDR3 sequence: CASSDLLASYTDTQYF. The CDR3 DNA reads TGTGCCAGCAGCGACCTACTAGCGTCCTACACAGATACGCAGTATTTT.